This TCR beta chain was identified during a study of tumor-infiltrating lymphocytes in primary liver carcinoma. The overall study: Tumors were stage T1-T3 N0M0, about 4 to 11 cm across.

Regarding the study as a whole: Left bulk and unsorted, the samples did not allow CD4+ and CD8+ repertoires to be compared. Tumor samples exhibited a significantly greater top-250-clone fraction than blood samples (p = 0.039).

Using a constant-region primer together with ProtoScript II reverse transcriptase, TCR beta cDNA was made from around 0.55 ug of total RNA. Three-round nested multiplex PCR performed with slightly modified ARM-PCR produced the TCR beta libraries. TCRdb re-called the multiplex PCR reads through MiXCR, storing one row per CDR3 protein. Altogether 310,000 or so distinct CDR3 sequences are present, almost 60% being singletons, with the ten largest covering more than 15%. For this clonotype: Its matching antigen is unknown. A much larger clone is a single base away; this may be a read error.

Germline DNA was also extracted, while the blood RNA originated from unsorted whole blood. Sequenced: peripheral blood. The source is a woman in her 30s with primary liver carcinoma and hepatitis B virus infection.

The DNA of the CDR3 is TGTGCCAGCAGCTTTATTGGTCATAATCAGCCCCAGCATTTT. Translation gives CASSFIGHNQPQHF. The chain combines TRBV7-9 with TRBJ1-5; D is undetermined. V gave up 3 bases and J gave up 4 bases, with 10 bases separating them. The CDR3 spans 14 residues. Germline CDR1 and CDR2: SEHNR and FQNEAQ (reference sequence).